The sequence of this T cell receptor (beta chain) was determined in a study of shared clonotypes between healthy human individuals. The method was immunoSEQ multiplex PCR; TCRdb's version includes in-frame clones alone and lacks a portion of them. In the table there are fewer than 600,000 clones, roughly 78% of which are singletons. From germline, CDR1 is SGHNT and CDR2 YENEEA. V trimming: 5 bases; J trimming: 7 bases; junction bases outside the gene matches: 15. This CDR3 contains 17 residues. The receptor comes from a woman aged 40-49 years in good health. Some clones in this sample may be carry-over from other donors' samples. The sequenced sample consisted of PBMCs. J is TRBJ2-1 and V is TRBV11-3, with 9 bases that match TRBD2. The CDR3 sequence: CASSTHSGRGLGNEQFF. In DNA form, the CDR3 reads TGTGCCAGCAGCACCCATAGCGGGAGAGGTTTGGGAAATGAGCAGTTCTTC.